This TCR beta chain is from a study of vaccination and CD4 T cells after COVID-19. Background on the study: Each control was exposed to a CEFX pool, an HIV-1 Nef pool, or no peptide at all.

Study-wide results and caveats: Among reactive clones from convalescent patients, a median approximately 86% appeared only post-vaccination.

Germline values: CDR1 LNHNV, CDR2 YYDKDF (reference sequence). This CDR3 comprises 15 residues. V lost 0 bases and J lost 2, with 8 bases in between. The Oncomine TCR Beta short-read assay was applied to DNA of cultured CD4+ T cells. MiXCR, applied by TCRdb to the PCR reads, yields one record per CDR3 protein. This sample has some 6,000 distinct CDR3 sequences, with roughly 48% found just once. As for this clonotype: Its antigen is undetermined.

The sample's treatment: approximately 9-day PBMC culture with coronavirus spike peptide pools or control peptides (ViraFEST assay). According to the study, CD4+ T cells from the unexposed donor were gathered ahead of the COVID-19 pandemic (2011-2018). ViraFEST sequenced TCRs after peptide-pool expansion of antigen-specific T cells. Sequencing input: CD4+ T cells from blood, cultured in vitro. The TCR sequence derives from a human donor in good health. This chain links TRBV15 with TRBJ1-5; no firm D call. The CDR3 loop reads CATSREGGGNQPQHF. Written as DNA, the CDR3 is TGTGCCACCAGCAGAGAGGGAGGCGGCAATCAGCCCCAGCATTTT.